Shown below are 13 T cell receptor beta chains from a single sample sequenced in a study of graft-versus-host responses after intestinal transplantation. Indicated time point: postoperative day 105 after intestinal transplantation (dayNNNN = postoperative day). The table came from immunoSEQ multiplex PCR; TCRdb's copy has only in-frame clones and leaves some out. Of more than 9,500 clones in the sample, approximately 90% were seen once. The sample in question was PBMCs, obtained 105 days after intestinal transplantation. The receptors were gathered from a human patient who received an intestinal transplant, so some T cells may come from the graft donor.

The rearrangement joins TRBV6-4 to TRBJ1-6, with unresolved D. V was pared by 0 bases and J by 7 bases, with 4 bases between. CDR3 size: 13 residues. Germline lookup yields CDR1 MRHNA and CDR2 SNTAGT. The chain's CDR3 is CASSDSGNSPLHF. In DNA form, the CDR3 reads TGTGCCAGCAGTGACTCAGGGAATTCACCCCTCCACTTT.

V is TRBV27 and J is TRBJ2-7, with D perhaps given as TRBD1 or TRBD2 (5 bases each). Germline V gene lookup returns CDR1 MNHEY and CDR2 SMNVEV (reference sequence). The CDR3 sequence is 15 residues long. Trimming stripped 11 bases from V and 0 bases from J, with 20 bases between. CDR3 loop: CAVRPLGTGSYEQYF. The CDR3 DNA reads as TGTGCCGTTCGGCCACTCGGGACGGGCTCCTACGAGCAGTACTTC.

This clone has more than one count but fewer than ten. The chain is built from TRBV5-5 and TRBJ1-4; TRBD1 matches 7 bases. This CDR3 has 15 amino acids. V was clipped by 2 bases and J by 4 bases; unmatched bases: 5. Per the germline V gene, CDR1 is SGHKS and CDR2 is YYEKEE (reference sequence). The CDR3 DNA is TGTGCCAGCAGCTTCGGGACAGCCGGTAATGAAAAACTGTTTTTT. Residues: CASSFGTAGNEKLFF.

The rearrangement joins TRBV5-4 to TRBJ1-5; 10 bases are a match to TRBD1. This CDR3 has 15 amino acids. Losses at the gene ends were 0 bases for V and 4 bases for J; bases not matched to a gene: 1. Germline values: CDR1 SGHNT, CDR2 YYREEE (reference sequence). This chain's CDR3 is CASSLEDRGNQPQHF. In DNA form, the CDR3 reads TGTGCCAGCAGCTTGGAGGACAGGGGGAATCAGCCCCAGCATTTT.

The chain carries TRBV18 and TRBJ1-1; TRBD1 matches at 7 bases. Trimming took 3 bases from V and 5 from J; bases not matched to a gene: 6. The CDR3 has 14 amino acids. CDR1 is KGHSH, CDR2 LQKENI, per germline. CDR3 nucleotides: TGTGCCAGCTCACCGACAGGGCTGGGAACTGAAGCTTTCTTT. This encodes CASSPTGLGTEAFF.

V is TRBV7-2 and J is TRBJ1-3; D perhaps matches TRBD1 (5 bases). V was cut by 6 bases and J by 2 bases, with 11 bases left in between. The CDR3 totals 14 residues. The germline V gene encodes CDR1 SGHTA and CDR2 FQGNSA. The CDR3, as DNA: TGTGCCAGCAGTTTGGGACTGACTGGAAACACCATATATTTT. As protein: CASSLGLTGNTIYF.

This chain links TRBV7-7 with TRBJ2-5; D may be TRBD1 or TRBD2 (5 bases each). Between the trimmed V and J ends, which lost 1 base and 2 bases, there was a span of 11 bases. CDR1 is SSHAT and CDR2 is FNYEAQ in the germline V gene (reference sequence). The CDR3 loop spans 15 amino acids. In DNA, the CDR3 is TGTGCCAGCAGCTTAGTCCGGGACGGACAAGAGACCCAGTACTTC. Translation: CASSLVRDGQETQYF. The full variable domain, in which reference TRBV7-7 and TRBJ2-5 provide the parts outside the CDR3, is GAGVSQSPRYKVTKRGQDVTLRCDPISSHATLYWYQQALGQGPEFLTYFNYEAQPDKSGLPSDRFSAERPEGSISTLTIQRTEQRDSAMYRCASSLVRDGQETQYFGPGTRLLVL.

V usage is TRBV7-9 and J usage is TRBJ2-1; D call uncertain. The germline V gene has CDR1 SEHNR and CDR2 FQNEAQ (reference sequence). The CDR3 is 10 residues long. Between the trimmed V and J ends, which lost 5 bases and 9 bases, there was a span of 5 bases. The CDR3 DNA follows: TGTGCCAGCAGCCCTTCTGAGCAGTTCTTC. This encodes CASSPSEQFF.

The chain links TRBV19 to TRBJ2-5; 7 bases line up with TRBD1. J was trimmed by 2 bases and V by 4 bases; bases with no gene match: 10. This CDR3 spans 16 amino acids. CDR1 and CDR2 (germline): LNHDA, SQIVND (reference sequence). CDR3 sequence reads: CASSTRDRDSQETQYF. The CDR3 DNA sequence: TGTGCCAGTAGTACGAGGGACAGAGACTCACAAGAGACCCAGTACTTC.

This chain links TRBV7-3 with TRBJ2-2; D gene unclear. The V and J ends lost 5 bases and 0 bases respectively, with 13 bases between them. This CDR3 region has 16 residues. Germline V gives CDR1 SGHTA, CDR2 FQGTGA. CDR3 DNA: TGTGCCAGCAGCCCGACGACGGGCGCGAACACCGGGGAGCTGTTTTTT. The encoded protein is CASSPTTGANTGELFF. The whole variable domain, remainder taken from reference TRBV7-3 and TRBJ2-2, is GAGVSQTPSNKVTEKGKYVELRCDPISGHTALYWYRQSLGQGPEFLIYFQGTGAADDSGLPNDRFFAVRPEGSVSTLKIQRTERGDSAVYLCASSPTTGANTGELFFGEGSRLTVL.

This rearrangement joins TRBV9 to TRBJ2-1; D is unresolved. The CDR3 totals 14 residues. Germline-derived CDR1 and CDR2 are SGDLS and YYNGEE. Trimming removed 3 bases at V and 0 bases at J, with 7 bases between. This CDR3 reads CASSGASSYNEQFF. The CDR3 DNA reads TGTGCCAGCAGCGGGGCTAGCTCCTACAATGAGCAGTTCTTC.

The chain couples TRBV4-2 to TRBJ1-2; no firm D call. The germline V gene encodes CDR1 LGHNA and CDR2 YNFKEQ. The CDR3 runs to 18 residues. V was pared by 0 bases and J by 7 bases, with 24 bases between. Here the CDR3 reads CASSQDRRTDSNSGGYTF. In DNA form, the CDR3 reads TGTGCCAGCAGCCAAGATCGCAGGACCGATTCTAATTCGGGTGGCTACACCTTC.

This rearrangement joins TRBV12-5 to TRBJ1-1; D is unresolved. CDR1 and CDR2 from the germline V gene are LGHNT and FRNRAP. CDR3 size: 12 residues. The V end was cut by 3 bases, the J end by 5 bases, with 7 bases between. The CDR3 is CASGFPRTEAFF. The CDR3 DNA reads as TGTGCTAGTGGTTTCCCGCGGACTGAAGCTTTCTTT.